This TCR beta chain was retrieved from a study of post-analysis software for immune sequencing data. Study conclusions and caveats: The five TRBV segments detected at higher frequency in patients than in controls included TRBV5-6, TRBV5-1 and TRBV20-1. Multiple sclerosis was associated with a significant reduction in normalized Chao1 diversity relative to controls.

TCR beta cDNA libraries included unique molecular identifiers. Approximately 450,000 cDNA molecules were recovered from an input of roughly 0.95 to 10 million T cells. TCRdb re-derived calls from the PCR reads in MiXCR, one entry per CDR3 protein. This sample yields 800,000 to 950,000 distinct CDR3 sequences, of which around 50% are seen a single time; approximately 4.5% belongs to the top ten. A note on this clonotype: Its matching antigen is unknown.

This CDR3 is built from 11 residues. V was clipped by 5 bases and J by 10 bases, with 11 bases between them. From germline, CDR1 is SGHVS and CDR2 FNYEAQ. The chain combines TRBV7-6 with TRBJ1-2; D not certain. This clonotype originated in a girl aged 5 to 17 with multiple sclerosis. Specimen: blood. In nucleotides, the CDR3 is TGTGCCAGCAGCCAAGGTTTAGTCTACACCTTC. Translating gives CASSQGLVYTF.